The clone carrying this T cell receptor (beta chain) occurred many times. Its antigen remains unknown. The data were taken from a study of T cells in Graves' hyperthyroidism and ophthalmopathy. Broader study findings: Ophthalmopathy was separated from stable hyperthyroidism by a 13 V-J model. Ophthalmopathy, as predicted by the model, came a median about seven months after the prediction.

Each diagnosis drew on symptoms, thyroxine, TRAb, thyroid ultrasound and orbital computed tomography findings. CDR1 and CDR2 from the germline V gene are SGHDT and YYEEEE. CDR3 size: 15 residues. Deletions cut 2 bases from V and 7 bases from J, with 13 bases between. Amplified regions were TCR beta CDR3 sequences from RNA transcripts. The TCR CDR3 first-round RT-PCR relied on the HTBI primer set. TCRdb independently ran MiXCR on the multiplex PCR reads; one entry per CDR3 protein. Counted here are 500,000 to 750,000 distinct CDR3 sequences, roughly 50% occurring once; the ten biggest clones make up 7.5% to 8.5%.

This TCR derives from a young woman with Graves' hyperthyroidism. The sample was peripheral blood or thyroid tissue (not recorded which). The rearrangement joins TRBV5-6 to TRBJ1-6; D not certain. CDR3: CASSFRPTLNSPLHF. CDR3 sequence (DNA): TGTGCCAGCAGCTTCAGACCTACCCTAAATTCACCCCTCCACTTT.